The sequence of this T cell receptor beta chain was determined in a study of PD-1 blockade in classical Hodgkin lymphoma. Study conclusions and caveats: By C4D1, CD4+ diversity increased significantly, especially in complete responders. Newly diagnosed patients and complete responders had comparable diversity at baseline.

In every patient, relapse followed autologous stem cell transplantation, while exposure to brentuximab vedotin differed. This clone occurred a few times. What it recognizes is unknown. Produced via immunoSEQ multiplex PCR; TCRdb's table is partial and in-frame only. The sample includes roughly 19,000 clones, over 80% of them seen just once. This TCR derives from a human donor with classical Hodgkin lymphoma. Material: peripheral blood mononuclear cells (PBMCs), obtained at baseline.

Here the CDR3 DNA reads TGCGCCAGCAGCCAAGACCGCTTCACGGGGGGCTACACCTTC. It specifies CASSQDRFTGGYTF. The genes are TRBV4-1 and TRBJ1-2; D gene unclear. Per germline, CDR1 MGHRA and CDR2 YSYEKL. This CDR3 spans 14 amino acids. The germline V and J ends were trimmed by 0 bases and 8 bases, with 13 bases remaining between them.